A selection of T cell receptor beta chains follows, all from one sample in a study of T cell clusters in autoimmune cytopenias. TCRdb re-called the multiplex PCR reads, yielding one record per CDR3 amino acid sequence without DNA. The repertoire table contains about 5,600 distinct CDR3 sequences. These data were likewise used in another study, on T cell repertoires in aging, cancer and after chemotherapy.

The specimen sequenced was peripheral blood. The receptors here all came from a human donor in good health. Each CDR3 is given with its conserved first and last residue. Fields, in order: J gene, V gene, CDR3 length, clone size, CDR3 protein. Where a row states a size, it is once, few, many or the class of an expanded clone; other rows omit it.

j_gene: TRBJ1-3; v_gene: TRBV18; len: 13; abundance: medium-sized; CDR3aa: CASSPDRENTIYF
j_gene: TRBJ1-2; v_gene: TRBV6-2/TRBV6-3; len: 14; abundance: NA; CDR3aa: CASSGTPAHYGYTF
j_gene: TRBJ1-5; v_gene: TRBV18; len: 15; abundance: NA; CDR3aa: CASSPQGAAGQPQHF
j_gene: TRBJ2-7; v_gene: TRBV5-7; len: 15; abundance: NA; CDR3aa: CASSLRDRGHTEQYF
j_gene: TRBJ1-2; v_gene: TRBV7-9; len: 14; abundance: NA; CDR3aa: CASSLANTNYGYTF
j_gene: TRBJ2-1; v_gene: TRBV12-3/TRBV12-4; len: 13; abundance: NA; CDR3aa: CASSLSGTNEQFF
j_gene: TRBJ2-7; v_gene: TRBV29-1; len: 13; abundance: large; CDR3aa: CSVPGDSSYEQYF
j_gene: TRBJ2-1; v_gene: TRBV5-6; len: 16; abundance: NA; CDR3aa: CASSLQGPSSYNEQFF
j_gene: TRBJ1-5; v_gene: TRBV5-1; len: 14; abundance: NA; CDR3aa: CASSLGTANQPQHF
j_gene: TRBJ1-2; v_gene: TRBV5-6; len: 14; abundance: medium-sized; CDR3aa: CASSLWQGLFGYTF
j_gene: TRBJ1-4; v_gene: TRBV27; len: 16; abundance: medium-sized; CDR3aa: CASSSGQGFSSEKLFF
j_gene: TRBJ2-1; v_gene: TRBV11-3; len: 15; abundance: medium-sized; CDR3aa: CASSPRLASYNEQFF
j_gene: TRBJ1-2; v_gene: TRBV4-2; len: 18; abundance: NA; CDR3aa: CASSQEGFRSAPNYGYTF
j_gene: TRBJ1-1; v_gene: TRBV18; len: 13; abundance: NA; CDR3aa: CASSPNQGPEAFF
j_gene: TRBJ2-7; v_gene: TRBV27; len: 14; abundance: medium-sized; CDR3aa: CASSFTSGPYEQYF
j_gene: TRBJ1-2; v_gene: TRBV19; len: 14; abundance: medium-sized; CDR3aa: CASSSPRDDYGYTF